This TCR beta chain stems from a study of control samples from healthy donors and cancer patients. Sequencing used immunoSEQ multiplex PCR; TCRdb keeps in-frame clones, though not all of them. The sample records roughly 38,000 clones, around 90% being singletons. From germline, CDR1 is SGHKS and CDR2 YYEKEE (reference sequence). The CDR3 spans 15 residues. V was pared by 4 bases and J by 7 bases, with 9 bases of the junction left unmatched. The source of this sequence is a woman between 45 and 65 years old in good health. This chain joins TRBV5-5 and TRBJ1-1, with TRBD1 identical over 11 bases. Specimen: blood. The CDR3 DNA reads TGTGCCAGCAGCCCGGGGACAGGGGGGGCAAATGAAGCTTTCTTT. Residues: CASSPGTGGANEAFF.